This T cell receptor (beta chain) appears in the sequencing data of a study of tumor-infiltrating lymphocytes in oesophageal squamous cell carcinoma. From germline, CDR1 is SGHAT and CDR2 FQNNGV. This CDR3 has 14 amino acids. TCRdb redid the calling of the PCR reads with MiXCR, one entry per CDR3 protein. Altogether about 12,000 distinct CDR3 sequences are present, roughly 54% being singletons, with the ten largest covering around a third. The sequence derives from a female donor with esophageal squamous cell carcinoma. Sample: esophageal tumor tissue. J is TRBJ2-4 and V is TRBV11-2; 10 nucleotides align to TRBD2. The J call may be wrong; the DNA end is better matched by TRBJ2-7. The CDR3 sequence: CASSLLAGVYEQYF. The CDR3 coding sequence is TGTGCCAGCAGCTTACTAGCGGGGGTCTACGAGCAGTACTTC.